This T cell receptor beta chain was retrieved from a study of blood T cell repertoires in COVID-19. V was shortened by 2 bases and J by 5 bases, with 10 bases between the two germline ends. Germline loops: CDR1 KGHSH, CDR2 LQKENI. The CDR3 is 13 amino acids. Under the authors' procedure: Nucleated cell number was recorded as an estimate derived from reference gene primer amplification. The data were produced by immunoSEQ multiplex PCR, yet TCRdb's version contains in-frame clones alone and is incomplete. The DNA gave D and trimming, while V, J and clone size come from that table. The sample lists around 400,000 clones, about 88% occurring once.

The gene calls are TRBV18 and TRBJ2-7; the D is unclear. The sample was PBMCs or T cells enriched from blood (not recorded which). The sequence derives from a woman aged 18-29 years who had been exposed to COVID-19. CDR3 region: CASSPGTGDEQYF. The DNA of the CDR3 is TGTGCCAGCTCACCAGGTACCGGAGACGAGCAGTACTTC.